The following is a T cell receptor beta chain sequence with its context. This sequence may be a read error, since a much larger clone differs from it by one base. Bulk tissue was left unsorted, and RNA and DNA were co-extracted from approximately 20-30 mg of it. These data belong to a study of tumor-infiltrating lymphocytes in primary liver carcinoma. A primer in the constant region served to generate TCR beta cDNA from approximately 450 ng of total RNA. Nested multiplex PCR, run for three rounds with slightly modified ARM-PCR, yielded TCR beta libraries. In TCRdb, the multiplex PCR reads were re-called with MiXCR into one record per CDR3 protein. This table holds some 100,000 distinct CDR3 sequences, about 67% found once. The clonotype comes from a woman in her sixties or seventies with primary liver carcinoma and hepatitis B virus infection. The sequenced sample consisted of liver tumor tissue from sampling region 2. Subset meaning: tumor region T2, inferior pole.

The chain's CDR3 is CASSLVRGTRVLREQYF. The CDR3 DNA is TGTGCCAGCAGCTTGGTTAGGGGGACCAGAGTCCTACGCGAGCAGTACTTC. V and J are TRBV5-4 and TRBJ2-7; TRBD1 might be the D (6 bases). Germline loops: CDR1 SGHNT, CDR2 YYREEE (reference sequence). This CDR3 contains 17 residues. The V and J ends lost 0 bases and 6 bases respectively, with 22 bases between them.